This TCR beta chain was recorded in a study of regulatory T cells in long-lasting Graves disease. Study summary: Newly diagnosed Graves' patients took antithyroid drugs under 3 months.

Notes on this clonotype: Its antigen is undetermined.

V lost 2 bases, J lost 4 bases, and 11 bases lay in between. Germline V gene data show CDR1 as SGHNT and CDR2 as YENEEA. The length of the CDR3 is 14 residues. Regarding time point: newly diagnosed GD, antithyroid drugs for less than 3 months. The TCR library was prepared using RNA isolated from PBMCs. Whole-study results and caveats: Patients with persistent disease shared under 3,500 public clonotypes, outpacing the 966 shared by new patients. Because few samples were included, accuracy may have been lower.

Arm-PCR of CDR3 regions and iRepertoire HTBI primers were used to build TCR beta libraries. One entry per CDR3 protein results from TCRdb running MiXCR on the multiplex PCR reads. This repertoire shows 300,000 to 400,000 distinct CDR3 sequences, 16% found once; its top ten account for roughly 30%. The data also belong to a second study, concerning T cells in Graves' hyperthyroidism and ophthalmopathy. From that second work: Diagnosis relied on clinical symptoms, serum thyroxine and TRAb, thyroid ultrasound and orbital computed tomography.

This clonotype originated in a middle-aged man with Graves disease. This chain uses TRBV11-3 with TRBJ1-2; D gene uncertain. This material consisted of peripheral blood mononuclear cells (PBMCs), taken at new diagnosis, from a patient treated with antithyroid drugs. CDR3 sequence (DNA): TGTGCCAGCAGCTTACAAAGAGGGAGCTATGGCTACACCTTC. Protein sequence: CASSLQRGSYGYTF.